The 7 T cell receptor beta chains below come from one sample, sequenced in a study of siplizumab effects on memory and regulatory T cells. Clones were sequenced by immunoSEQ multiplex PCR, and TCRdb holds only the in-frame ones, with some missing. The sample yields some 100,000 clones, approximately 92% seen once. Sequencing was performed on CD4+ T cells sorted from blood. The receptor set was obtained from a human donor in good health. Some clones in this sample may be carry-over from other donors' samples.

The CDR3 DNA follows: TGTGCCAGTAAGGGGGGACAGCTACAAGAGACCCAGTACTTC. Residues: CASKGGQLQETQYF. The J gene is TRBJ2-5, the V gene TRBV19; TRBD1 is a possible D gene (7 bases). With 7 bases removed from V and 2 bases from J, the gap between germline ends came to 14 bases. CDR1 and CDR2 from the germline V gene are LNHDA and SQIVND (reference sequence). This CDR3 region has 14 residues.

The sample holds a few counts of this clone. The V gene is TRBV11-2, the J gene TRBJ1-2; TRBD1 might be the D (5 bases). This CDR3 spans 15 amino acids. Germline V CDR1 and CDR2: SGHAT, FQNNGV. V lost 0 bases and J 6 bases, leaving 14 bases between the germline ends. DNA of the CDR3: TGTGCCAGCAGCTTAGAGGGGCGAGGGGTCCATGGCTACACCTTC. This sequence encodes CASSLEGRGVHGYTF.

The genes are TRBV18 and TRBJ2-7; no clear D gene. The CDR3 loop spans 13 amino acids. With 0 bases removed from V and 2 bases from J, the gap between germline ends came to 5 bases. The germline V gene encodes CDR1 KGHSH and CDR2 LQKENI. CDR3 bases: TGTGCCAGCTCACCACCTCGGACCTACGAGCAGTACTTC. It specifies CASSPPRTYEQYF.

The chain is built from TRBV19 and TRBJ1-3, with D hard to call. The CDR3 runs 14 residues. V lost 3 bases and J lost 2, with 8 bases in between. CDR1 is LNHDA, CDR2 SQIVND, per germline (reference sequence). CDR3 amino acids: CASSIRSTGNTIYF. CDR3 DNA sequence: TGTGCCAGTAGTATTAGGTCGACTGGAAACACCATATATTTT.

This clone was detected once. The chain uses TRBV11-2 and TRBJ2-5; D is uncertain. The CDR3 contains 12 residues. V was cut by 7 bases and J by 9 bases, with 15 bases left in between. CDR1 SGHAT and CDR2 FQNNGV come from the germline V gene. Here the CDR3 reads CASNHRETAQYF. The DNA for the CDR3 is TGTGCCAGCAACCACAGAGAAACGGCCCAGTACTTC.

The V call is TRBV7-9, the J call TRBJ2-2; D is perhaps TRBD1 (7 bases). Trimming left V 5 bases short and J 5 bases short, with 15 bases between. This CDR3 has 15 amino acids. Germline assignment: CDR1 SEHNR and CDR2 FQNEAQ (reference sequence). The CDR3 region has the DNA TGTGCCAGCAGCCTCCGGCAGGGGGGAACCGGGGAGCTGTTTTTT. Its translation is CASSLRQGGTGELFF.

This clone came up once. A read error may account for a junction end that differs from germline. The chain is built from TRBV7-6 and TRBJ2-1; possible D gene TRBD2, 5 bases. Germline V CDR1 and CDR2: SGHVS, FNYEAQ. This CDR3 spans 17 amino acids. CDR3 sequence (DNA): TGTGCCAGCAGTCCAAGGCCCCCGGGGAGCTCCCACAATGAGCAGTTCTTC. It translates to CASSPRPPGSSHNEQFF.